This TCR beta chain comes out of a study of shared clonotypes between healthy human individuals. Study-level results: At large depth, rarefaction still showed sorted-subset sequencing to be incomplete. Among the subsets, naive ones generally showed larger estimated richness than memory ones.

This CDR3 comprises 15 residues. V shed 7 bases and J 4 bases; nucleotides not matched to a gene: 6. Looked up from germline, CDR1 is MGHRA and CDR2 is YSYEKL. The naive CD8 fraction comprised CD45RO-negative cells positively selected for CCR7 and excluded terminally differentiated effector memory CD45RA+ cells. A note on this clone: Antigen unknown.

The protocol was immunoSEQ multiplex PCR, while the TCRdb copy is restricted to in-frame clones and leaves out a portion. The table lists roughly 2,000,000 clones, about 95% of them singletons. The origin of this receptor is a man aged 18 to 35 in good health. The chain links TRBV4-1 to TRBJ2-6, with 8 nucleotides matching TRBD1. Sample: naive CD8+ T cells sorted from blood. Here the CDR3 reads CASTTTGVGANVLTF. The CDR3 region has the DNA TGCGCCAGCACCACGACAGGGGTCGGGGCCAACGTCCTGACTTTC.